The 19 T cell receptor beta chains reported below all come from one sample, sequenced in a study of control samples from healthy donors and cancer patients. TCRdb keeps only in-frame clones here, not all; method: immunoSEQ multiplex PCR. The table lists about 98,000 clones, roughly 94% of them singletons. Sequencing was performed on blood. The receptors come from a woman aged 18 to 35 in good health.

The rearrangement joins TRBV6-2 or TRBV6-3 to TRBJ2-1, with D tentatively TRBD2 (5 bases). Germline assignment: CDR1 MNHEY and CDR2 SVGEGT. Trimming cost V 0 bases and J 15 bases, with 15 bases left between them. This CDR3 region has 13 residues. CDR3 in DNA: TGTGCCAGCAGTTACTCCGAACGGACTCCGTTGTTCTTC. Translating gives CASSYSERTPLFF.

This chain connects TRBV7-2 to TRBJ2-7; TRBD2 matches at 10 bases. The germline gives CDR1 SGHTA, CDR2 FQGNSA. The junction had 7 bases not matched to a gene; V was cut back by 5 bases and J by 6 bases. The CDR3 is made up of 14 amino acids. The CDR3: CASSLTSGESEQYF. CDR3 coding DNA: TGTGCCAGCAGCCTCACTAGCGGGGAAAGCGAGCAGTACTTC.

This clone was detected once. V usage is TRBV7-9 and J usage is TRBJ1-1; a possible D gene is TRBD1 (5 bases). Trimming took 8 bases from V and 0 from J, leaving 10 bases between them. Germline CDR1 is SEHNR and CDR2 is FQNEAQ (reference sequence). CDR3 length: 13 amino acids. The CDR3 reads CASGEDMNTEAFF. In DNA, the CDR3 is TGTGCCAGCGGGGAGGACATGAACACTGAAGCTTTCTTT.

The V call is TRBV20-1, the J call TRBJ2-5; no clear D gene. V was pared by 3 bases and J by 7 bases, with 9 bases between. Germline CDR1 DFQATT, CDR2 SNEGSKA (reference sequence). The CDR3 runs to 11 residues. This CDR3 is CSASFMGTQYF. CDR3 DNA sequence: TGCAGTGCTAGTTTCATGGGGACCCAGTACTTC.

The chain combines TRBV24-1 with TRBJ2-1, with 7 bases aligning to TRBD1. Germline V CDR1 and CDR2: KGHDR, SFDVKD. CDR3 length: 15 amino acids. Trimming took 0 bases from V and 4 from J; bases not matched to a gene: 2. The CDR3 DNA sequence: TGTGCCACCAGTGATTTGGAACAGGGGTACAATGAGCAGTTCTTC. Translating it yields CATSDLEQGYNEQFF.

This sequence joins TRBV19 and TRBJ1-5; D gene uncertain. Trimming cost V 5 bases and J 0 bases, with 8 bases left between them. The CDR3 totals 14 residues. Looked up from germline, CDR1 is LNHDA and CDR2 is SQIVND (reference sequence). CDR3 sequence reads: CASSADDSNQPQHF. The CDR3 DNA reads as TGTGCCAGTAGTGCAGACGATAGCAATCAGCCCCAGCATTTT. Variable domain in full (rest from reference TRBV19 and TRBJ1-5): DGGITQSPKYLFRKEGQNVTLSCEQNLNHDAMYWYRQDPGQGLRLIYYSQIVNDFQKGDIAEGYSVSREKKESFPLTVTSAQKNPTAFYLCASSADDSNQPQHFGDGTRLSIL.

The J gene is TRBJ2-1, the V gene TRBV19, with D maybe TRBD1 (8 bases). Per germline, CDR1 LNHDA and CDR2 SQIVND (reference sequence). The CDR3 has 20 amino acids. The germline V and J ends were trimmed by 2 bases and 3 bases, with 26 bases remaining between them. The CDR3 spells CASSINRGRVHYSDYNEQFF. DNA for the CDR3: TGTGCCAGTAGTATAAACAGGGGGAGGGTACACTACTCCGACTACAATGAGCAGTTCTTC.

The chain links TRBV28 to TRBJ2-1; D is unresolved. Germline CDR1 reads MDHEN; CDR2 reads SYDVKM. V was pared by 3 bases and J by 15 bases, with 15 bases between. This CDR3 spans 12 amino acids. CDR3 sequence: CASSFFPGSRFF. The CDR3 DNA reads as TGTGCCAGCAGTTTTTTTCCCGGTAGCCGGTTCTTC.

This chain uses TRBV29-1 with TRBJ1-1; 7 nucleotides agree with TRBD1. This CDR3 comprises 14 residues. Germline V gives CDR1 SQVTM, CDR2 ANQGSEA. V lost 7 bases, J lost 0 bases, and 8 bases stayed unmatched. CDR3: CSAQTGRVNTEAFF. The CDR3 DNA reads TGCAGCGCCCAGACAGGGCGCGTGAACACTGAAGCTTTCTTT.

This clone was recorded only once. The chain combines TRBV27 with TRBJ2-7, with D possibly matching TRBD2 (5 bases). The CDR3 runs 14 residues. Germline V CDR1 and CDR2: MNHEY, SMNVEV (reference sequence). Trimming pared 3 bases from V and 4 bases from J, leaving 13 bases between. For the CDR3, the DNA is TGTGCCAGCAGTTTTGGCTCCGGGGATTACGAGCAGTACTTC. Amino acid sequence: CASSFGSGDYEQYF.

The V call is TRBV12-3 or TRBV12-4, the J call TRBJ1-5; D gene ambiguous. The CDR3 totals 12 residues. The V and J ends lost 6 bases and 6 bases respectively, with 9 bases between them. CDR3 sequence: CASSLEGQPQHF. CDR3 bases: TGTGCCAGCAGCCTCGAAGGTCAGCCCCAGCATTTT.

J is TRBJ2-3 and V is TRBV24-1; D is uncertain. Germline-derived CDR1 and CDR2 are KGHDR and SFDVKD. Trimming cost V 1 base and J 0 bases, with 7 bases left between them. This CDR3 comprises 15 residues. This CDR3 reads CATSDFGTSTDTQYF. The CDR3 region has the DNA TGTGCCACCAGTGATTTCGGCACTAGCACAGATACGCAGTATTTT.

V is TRBV12-5 and J is TRBJ1-1, with a weak D call TRBD1 (6 bases). The CDR3 has 13 amino acids. V was shortened by 6 bases and J by 5 bases, with 13 bases between the two germline ends. The germline V gene encodes CDR1 LGHNT and CDR2 FRNRAP. The CDR3 is CASGVQGRTEAFF. CDR3 nucleotide sequence: TGTGCTAGTGGAGTTCAGGGGAGGACTGAAGCTTTCTTT.

The DNA for the CDR3 is TGTGCCAGCAGTGGGACTAGCGGGAGGGCTGGCGAGCAGTACTTC. Translation gives CASSGTSGRAGEQYF. This chain uses TRBV6-6 with TRBJ2-7, with 16 bases matching TRBD2. Germline V lookup: CDR1 MNHNY, CDR2 SVGAGI (reference sequence). After removal of 5 bases from V and 6 bases from J, the junction contained 4 bases not matched to a gene. The CDR3 loop spans 15 amino acids.

The J gene is TRBJ1-1, the V gene TRBV3-1 (or the pseudogene TRBV3-2), with 9 nucleotides matching TRBD1. The CDR3 runs to 14 residues. In germline, CDR1 is LGHDT, CDR2 YNNKEL (reference sequence). The J segment lost 8 bases and the V segment lost 1 base, leaving 5 bases of the junction unmatched. The CDR3 region is CASSQVPGQGEAFF. CDR3 nucleotide sequence: TGTGCCAGCAGCCAAGTTCCCGGACAGGGGGAAGCTTTCTTT.

The chain uses TRBV19 and TRBJ2-7; D not certain. CDR3 length: 13 amino acids. Germline lookup yields CDR1 LNHDA and CDR2 SQIVND (reference sequence). Trimming removed 3 bases from V and 3 bases from J, with 9 bases in between. CDR3 protein: CASSIVGSYEQYF. CDR3 sequence (DNA): TGTGCCAGTAGTATTGTCGGCAGCTACGAGCAGTACTTC.

V and J are TRBV27 and TRBJ1-1, with TRBD1 as a possible D gene (5 bases). Trimming removed 3 bases at V and 6 bases at J, with 8 bases between. Germline-derived CDR1 and CDR2 are MNHEY and SMNVEV (reference sequence). CDR3 length: 12 amino acids. The CDR3 DNA follows: TGTGCCAGCAGTTTCGGGGGTTCTGAAGCTTTCTTT. It codes for CASSFGGSEAFF.

V is TRBV10-1 and J is TRBJ2-2, with 9 bases lining up with TRBD1. The CDR3 spans 19 residues. Trimming took 6 bases from V and 0 from J; bases not matched to a gene: 14. Germline-derived CDR1 and CDR2 are WNHNN and SYGVQD (reference sequence). CDR3 loop: CASSRLVSGTGSNTGELFF. The CDR3 region has the DNA TGCGCCAGCAGCCGACTCGTATCCGGGACAGGGTCGAACACCGGGGAGCTGTTTTTT.

The J gene is TRBJ2-7, the V gene TRBV7-9; 9 bases fit TRBD1. Germline V lookup: CDR1 SEHNR, CDR2 FQNEAQ (reference sequence). The V segment lost 11 bases and the J segment 2 bases; nucleotides outside the gene matches: 10. The CDR3 covers 14 residues. The CDR3 DNA follows: TGTGCCTCGAGGACAGGGGCCCCCACCTACGAGCAGTACTTC. Amino acid sequence: CASRTGAPTYEQYF.